The source of this T cell receptor beta chain is a study of OX40 agonist ivuxolimab in advanced cancers. As for the study in general: Ivuxolimab is a fully human IgG2 antibody that activates OX40 (CD134). Of the patients, three showed partial responses, one with hepatocellular carcinoma and two with cutaneous melanoma. Notes on the study in general: In the expanded peripheral T cells, antigen specificity was never determined.

From germline, CDR1 is LGHNT and CDR2 FRNRAP. This CDR3 region has 14 residues. Generated by immunoSEQ multiplex PCR, the TCRdb table keeps only in-frame clones and is missing some. The repertoire includes about 12,000 clones, roughly 75% of them detected once, and less than 35% sits in the top ten. This clone appeared a few times. What it recognizes is unknown. An end of the junction does not agree with germline; a read error may underlie this. The material sequenced was CD4+ or CD8+ T cells sorted from blood, taken in a trial of the OX40 agonist ivuxolimab. The receptor was derived from an adult with an advanced solid tumor such as melanoma, head and neck, liver or kidney cancer. The rearrangement links TRBV12-5 to TRBJ1-1, with TRBD1 as a possible D gene (6 bases). The CDR3 sequence: CASAPPGHPAPYSF. The CDR3 nucleotides are TGTGCTAGTGCCCCCCCGGGACACCCGGCACCTTATTCTTTT.